This is a list of T cell receptor beta chains from one sample in a study of a mutant IDH1 vaccine in newly diagnosed glioma. Clones were read by immunoSEQ multiplex PCR, and TCRdb kept only the in-frame ones, dropping some. The sample consists of some 40,000 clones, 65% to 85% of them appearing once. These receptors' antigens are unknown. The specimen comprised PBMCs, sampled from a glioma patient whose treatment included an IDH1 peptide vaccine. The receptors stem from a man aged 40-49 years with glioma. CDR3s include the opening cysteine and the closing phenylalanine or tryptophan. Fields, in order: CDR3 DNA, CDR3 protein, J gene, clone size, D gene, V gene. The D gene is left open where the match is weak. Rows may omit the clone size; those that give it use once, few, many or a size class.

CDR3 DNA: TGTGCCAGCAGCTTAGGGGCCGGGTCGAGCTACAATGAGCAGTTCTTC
CDR3 protein: CASSLGAGSSYNEQFF
J gene: TRBJ2-1
clone size: NA
D gene: NA
V gene: TRBV7-6

CDR3 DNA: TGTGCCAGCAGCGAGCGGGAGGGAGACACCGGGGAGCTGTTTTTT
CDR3 protein: CASSEREGDTGELFF
J gene: TRBJ2-2
clone size: NA
D gene: TRBD2
V gene: TRBV6-1

CDR3 DNA: TGTGCCAGCAGCGGCCTCCTTGGGGCTGAAGCTTTCTTT
CDR3 protein: CASSGLLGAEAFF
J gene: TRBJ1-1
clone size: NA
D gene: NA
V gene: TRBV9

CDR3 DNA: TGCAGCGTTGACCGACAGGGGGAATGGAACTATGGCTACACCTTC
CDR3 protein: CSVDRQGEWNYGYTF
J gene: TRBJ1-2
clone size: medium-sized
D gene: TRBD1
V gene: TRBV29-1

CDR3 DNA: TGCAGCGTAGGTCGGGACAGCAATGAGCAGTTCTTC
CDR3 protein: CSVGRDSNEQFF
J gene: TRBJ2-1
clone size: NA
D gene: TRBD1
V gene: TRBV29-1

CDR3 DNA: TGTGCCAGCAGCTTAAGCCACAGCACAGATACGCAGTATTTT
CDR3 protein: CASSLSHSTDTQYF
J gene: TRBJ2-3
clone size: NA
D gene: NA
V gene: TRBV7-8

CDR3 DNA: TGCGCCAGCAGTGAGGGGGAATCTGCCTACAATGAGCAGTTCTTC
CDR3 protein: CASSEGESAYNEQFF
J gene: TRBJ2-1
clone size: NA
D gene: NA
V gene: TRBV10-1

CDR3 DNA: TGCGCCAGCAGCAAAACAGATGGGAACACTGAAGCTTTCTTT
CDR3 protein: CASSKTDGNTEAFF
J gene: TRBJ1-1
clone size: NA
D gene: NA
V gene: TRBV10-2

CDR3 DNA: TGTGCCAGCAGCTCAACCTGGACTAGCGGGAGAGGCACAGATACGCAGTATTTT
CDR3 protein: CASSSTWTSGRGTDTQYF
J gene: TRBJ2-3
clone size: NA
D gene: TRBD2
V gene: TRBV5-6

CDR3 DNA: TGTGCCTGGAGTGTAGCGGAAAACACAGATACGCAGTATTTT
CDR3 protein: CAWSVAENTDTQYF
J gene: TRBJ2-3
clone size: once
D gene: NA
V gene: TRBV30

CDR3 DNA: TGTGCCTGGAGGGCAGGGTTGCACGGGGAGCTGTTTTTT
CDR3 protein: CAWRAGLHGELFF
J gene: TRBJ2-2
clone size: NA
D gene: NA
V gene: TRBV30

CDR3 DNA: TGTGCCAGTAGTATCCGATGGACTAGCGGGGGCCAAGAGACCCAGTACTTC
CDR3 protein: CASSIRWTSGGQETQYF
J gene: TRBJ2-5
clone size: NA
D gene: TRBD2
V gene: TRBV19

CDR3 DNA: TGTGCCAGCTTCGGTGAAAAACTGTTTTTT
CDR3 protein: CASFGEKLFF
J gene: TRBJ1-4
clone size: NA
D gene: NA
V gene: TRBV7-9

CDR3 DNA: TGTGCCAGTAGTACCACAGGGGGCCCTTCTGATGGCTACACCTTC
CDR3 protein: CASSTTGGPSDGYTF
J gene: TRBJ1-2
clone size: NA
D gene: TRBD1
V gene: TRBV19

CDR3 DNA: TGTGCCAGCTCGCCCCCTAGCGTAGAGACCCAGTACTTC
CDR3 protein: CASSPPSVETQYF
J gene: TRBJ2-5
clone size: few
D gene: NA
V gene: TRBV18

CDR3 DNA: TGTGCCAGCAGCGTAGGGACCCGTTTGAACACTGAAGCTTTCTTT
CDR3 protein: CASSVGTRLNTEAFF
J gene: TRBJ1-1
clone size: few
D gene: NA
V gene: TRBV9

CDR3 DNA: TGTGCCAGCAGCTTCAGGGGAGCGACTGAAGCTTTCTTT
CDR3 protein: CASSFRGATEAFF
J gene: TRBJ1-1
clone size: NA
D gene: NA
V gene: TRBV11-2

CDR3 DNA: TGTGCCAGCAGCGTAGGAGGGACCACCGGGGAGCTGTTTTTT
CDR3 protein: CASSVGGTTGELFF
J gene: TRBJ2-2
clone size: NA
D gene: NA
V gene: TRBV9

CDR3 DNA: TGCGCCAGCAGCGTGGACTGGAGCACAGATACGCAGTATTTT
CDR3 protein: CASSVDWSTDTQYF
J gene: TRBJ2-3
clone size: NA
D gene: NA
V gene: TRBV5-1

CDR3 DNA: TGCGCCAGCAGTACGACTAGCGGGGTTGGGGAGACCCAGTACTTC
CDR3 protein: CASSTTSGVGETQYF
J gene: TRBJ2-5
clone size: NA
D gene: TRBD2
V gene: TRBV5-1

CDR3 DNA: TGTGCCAGCAAGGGGGTTTTGGACTATGGCTACACCTTC
CDR3 protein: CASKGVLDYGYTF
J gene: TRBJ1-2
clone size: NA
D gene: NA
V gene: TRBV2

CDR3 DNA: TGTGCCAGCAGGGAAGCGTCCCATGAGCAGTTCTTC
CDR3 protein: CASREASHEQFF
J gene: TRBJ2-1
clone size: few
D gene: NA
V gene: TRBV2

CDR3 DNA: TGTGCTAGTGCCCCAAGGGGGGTCAGCTCCTACAATGAGCAGTTCTTC
CDR3 protein: CASAPRGVSSYNEQFF
J gene: TRBJ2-1
clone size: NA
D gene: NA
V gene: TRBV12-5

CDR3 DNA: TGTGCCAGCACCGCCAGACCGGAGCGGGAGCTGGATACGCAGTATTTT
CDR3 protein: CASTARPERELDTQYF
J gene: TRBJ2-3
clone size: NA
D gene: TRBD2
V gene: TRBV7-8

CDR3 DNA: TGTGCCAGCAGCTTATATAGGGGCGCAGGAAAAGGCTACACCTTC
CDR3 protein: CASSLYRGAGKGYTF
J gene: TRBJ1-2
clone size: NA
D gene: NA
V gene: TRBV7-9

CDR3 DNA: TGCAGCGTTGAAGCTGGGACTAGCGGGGTATCTGAGCAGTTCTTC
CDR3 protein: CSVEAGTSGVSEQFF
J gene: TRBJ2-1
clone size: NA
D gene: TRBD2
V gene: TRBV29-1

CDR3 DNA: TGTGCCAGCAGTTTAAGGACAGGGCCAAATACGCAGTATTTT
CDR3 protein: CASSLRTGPNTQYF
J gene: TRBJ2-3
clone size: NA
D gene: TRBD1
V gene: TRBV28